These T cell receptor beta chains were read from a single sample in a study of technical replicates of blood from a few donors. Produced via immunoSEQ multiplex PCR; TCRdb's table is partial and in-frame only. Here the sample spans about 84,000 clones, 93% being singletons. The specimen sequenced was T cells isolated from PBMCs. The receptor set was obtained from a human donor in good health. Both conserved end residues are part of each CDR3. A D gene is named only where the DNA matches it firmly. Clone size is not always given. Where it is, it says once, few, many or a class for expanded clones.

TRBV2	TRBJ1-6	few	NA	TGTGCCAGCAGTCCGCAGGGGCAATCACCCCTCCACTTT	CASSPQGQSPLHF
TRBV6-5	TRBJ1-2	NA	TRBD1	TGTGCCAGCAGTTATGACAGGGACAGGGACAAGGATGGCTACACCTTC	CASSYDRDRDKDGYTF
TRBV29-1	TRBJ1-2	NA	TRBD1	TGCAGCGTTGTGGACAGGGCCCCCCGTGGCTACACCTTC	CSVVDRAPRGYTF
TRBV4-1	TRBJ2-2	NA	NA	TGCGCCAGCAGCCAAGTTATTTCGAGGGAAACCGGGGAGCTGTTTTTT	CASSQVISRETGELFF
TRBV2	TRBJ1-1	few	NA	TGTGCCAGCAGTGAAGGTTCGGGGGTGGGCACTGAAGCTTTCTTT	CASSEGSGVGTEAFF
TRBV4-1	TRBJ2-7	NA	TRBD2	TGCGCCAGCAGCCAAGGTCCAGCGGGAGGGTCCTACGAGCAGTACTTC	CASSQGPAGGSYEQYF
TRBV2	TRBJ2-2	few	TRBD1	TGTGCCAGCATCCCAACGACAGGGGGGATCGGGGAGCTGTTTTTT	CASIPTTGGIGELFF
TRBV11-1	TRBJ1-1	NA	NA	TGTGCCAGCAGCTTATGGGAGGGCACTGAAGCTTTCTTT	CASSLWEGTEAFF
TRBV14	TRBJ1-2	NA	NA	TGTGCCAGCAGCCAGATCGCGGCAGCCCCCAACTATGGCTACACCTTC	CASSQIAAAPNYGYTF
TRBV9	TRBJ2-1	NA	NA	TGTGCCAGCAGCGTAGGGACTTTCAATGAGCAGTTCTTC	CASSVGTFNEQFF
TRBV5-1	TRBJ1-1	NA	NA	TGCGCCAGCACTGTCGGGGAGGACACTGAAGCTTTCTTT	CASTVGEDTEAFF
TRBV6-5	TRBJ1-2	once	NA	TGTGCCAGCAGTTTATACCTGATACCGGGAAACTATGGCTACACCTTC	CASSLYLIPGNYGYTF
TRBV7-6	TRBJ1-1	NA	NA	TGTGCCAGCAGCTTAGCTCCAGAAAAGAACACTGAAGCTTTCTTT	CASSLAPEKNTEAFF
TRBV7-2	TRBJ2-7	once	NA	TGTGCCAGCAGACCGACCGGGACAGGATCTGCTAGCGGTGCCTACGAGCAGTACTTC	CASRPTGTGSASGAYEQYF
TRBV5-1	TRBJ1-1	NA	NA	TGCGCCAGCAGTTCAAGCACGGGGGTCTCTGAAGCTTTCTTT	CASSSSTGVSEAFF
TRBV10-2	TRBJ2-3	NA	TRBD2	TGCGCCAGCAATAGCGGGGGCACAGATACGCAGTATTTT	CASNSGGTDTQYF
TRBV18	TRBJ2-7	NA	NA	TGTGCCAGCTCACCACCGGAGTGGAACTCCTACGAGCAGTACTTC	CASSPPEWNSYEQYF
TRBV5-1	TRBJ2-2	NA	NA	TGCGCCAGCAGCTGGGCCGGGAGCCAGGAGCTGTTTTTT	CASSWAGSQELFF
TRBV25-1	TRBJ1-1	NA	NA	TGTGCCAGCAGTGAGGGGGCCGGCACTGAAGCTTTCTTT	CASSEGAGTEAFF
TRBV5-1	TRBJ2-2	few	NA	TGCGCCAGCAGCTTGGACTATGTAGGGGAGCTGTTTTTT	CASSLDYVGELFF
TRBV19	TRBJ1-4	once	NA	TGTGCCAGTAGTTCCCCAGGGGAAACTAATGAAAAACTGTTTTTT	CASSSPGETNEKLFF
TRBV19	TRBJ1-2	once	NA	TGTGCCAGTAGTATAGATCCCACAGGGAGAAATTATGGCTACACCTTC	CASSIDPTGRNYGYTF
TRBV14	TRBJ1-1	NA	NA	TGTGCCAGCAGCCAAGGGGGCGCTAACACTGAAGCTTTCTTT	CASSQGGANTEAFF
TRBV5-1	TRBJ2-7	NA	NA	TGCGCCAGCACCAGCCAGGGGTACGAGCAGTACTTC	CASTSQGYEQYF
TRBV18	TRBJ1-1	NA	NA	TGTGCCAGTCTCACCCCGGAGACTGAAGCTTTCTTT	CASLTPETEAFF
TRBV5-1	TRBJ2-7	NA	NA	TGCGCCAGCAGCGGGAGTAACTCCTACGAGCAGTACTTC	CASSGSNSYEQYF
TRBV7-9	TRBJ1-3	NA	TRBD1	TGTGCCAGCAGCTTAGGGGACAGGGCCTCCGGAAACACCATATATTTT	CASSLGDRASGNTIYF
TRBV16	TRBJ1-1	NA	NA	TGTGCCAGCAGCCATCATGTTCGGCGGTTGGAAGCTTTCTTT	CASSHHVRRLEAFF
TRBV19	TRBJ1-3	once	NA	TGTGCCAGTAGTATGAGAAATGAGAGAAACACCATATATTTT	CASSMRNERNTIYF
TRBV15	TRBJ2-7	NA	NA	TGTCCCAGGAGAGCGGACTCCTACGAGCAGTACTTC	CPRRADSYEQYF
TRBV7-9	TRBJ1-2	NA	NA	TGTGCCAGCAGCGGGGGGGTCGAAGGCTACACCTTC	CASSGGVEGYTF
TRBV7-6	TRBJ2-7	NA	NA	TGTGCCAGCAGCTTGGGCAGGGTCGATTTCCCCTACGAGCAGTACTTC	CASSLGRVDFPYEQYF
TRBV5-1	TRBJ1-1	NA	TRBD1	TGCGCCAGCAGCTCAGGACAGGGCGAGGCCCTAGCTTTCTTT	CASSSGQGEALAFF
TRBV7-9	TRBJ1-1	once	TRBD1	TGTGCCAGCACCCAAGCCCAGGGGGCCAGGACTGAAGCTTTCTTT	CASTQAQGARTEAFF
TRBV4-1	TRBJ2-5	NA	TRBD2	TGCGCCAGCAGCCGCCAGGGGGTGGGACTAGCGGTTCAACGGACCCAGTACTTC	CASSRQGVGLAVQRTQYF
TRBV27	TRBJ1-4	once	NA	TGTGCCAGCAGTTGGTCCTGGGGGGGGAATGAAAAACTGTTTTTT	CASSWSWGGNEKLFF
TRBV7-8	TRBJ2-4	NA	TRBD1	TGTGCCAGCAGCTTAGGGACAGGCAACGTAAACATTCAGTACTTC	CASSLGTGNVNIQYF
TRBV6-1	TRBJ2-5	NA	TRBD1	TGTGCCAGCAGTGGTCGACAGGGGGGGGAGACCCAGTACTTC	CASSGRQGGETQYF
TRBV29-1	TRBJ1-5	once	NA	TGCAGCGTTTCTTCAGGGTACCTGGTTCAGCCCCAGCATTTT	CSVSSGYLVQPQHF
TRBV7-6	TRBJ1-4	NA	NA	TGTGCCAGCAGCTTAGAGGTGACAGCGAGTGCAACTAATGAAAAACTGTTTTTT	CASSLEVTASATNEKLFF
TRBV27	TRBJ1-6	NA	TRBD1	TGTGCCAGCAGTCGCTTGGACAGGGGGTCTAGCCATTCACCCCTCCACTTT	CASSRLDRGSSHSPLHF
TRBV7-7	TRBJ2-1	NA	TRBD1	TGTGCCAGCAGCGGGACAGGGACGTACAATGAGCAGTTCTTC	CASSGTGTYNEQFF
TRBV28	TRBJ2-1	NA	NA	TGTGCCAGCGCCAGGCCAGGGGACAATGAGCAGTTCTTC	CASARPGDNEQFF
TRBV5-1	TRBJ2-3	NA	TRBD2	TGCGCCAGCAGCTTGGTCCCTCTAGCGGGAGGACTTAGCACAGATACGCAGTATTTT	CASSLVPLAGGLSTDTQYF
TRBV9	TRBJ2-1	once	TRBD1	TGTGCCAGCAGCGTTCCTGAGGGGACAGGAGGCCATGAGCAGTTCTTC	CASSVPEGTGGHEQFF
TRBV6-5	TRBJ2-5	NA	TRBD2	TGTGCCAGCACCAGCGGGAGCTACCACGGGGAGACCCAGTACTTC	CASTSGSYHGETQYF
TRBV6-1	TRBJ2-7	NA	NA	TGTGCCAGCAGTGATAATGCGTACGAGCAGTACTTC	CASSDNAYEQYF
TRBV10-3	TRBJ2-5	NA	TRBD1	TGTGCCATCAGTGAGGAACGACAGGGGGAGACCCAGTACTTC	CAISEERQGETQYF
TRBV1	TRBJ2-7	NA	NA	TGCACCAGCAGCCAGGTCGGACTAGCGGGAACCGCCTCCTACGAGCAGTACTTC	CTSSQVGLAGTASYEQYF
TRBV10-3	TRBJ2-2	NA	NA	TGTGCCATCAGTGAGTTTTGGCGGGGCCCAGGCACCGGGGAGCTGTTTTTT	CAISEFWRGPGTGELFF
TRBV5-1	TRBJ2-7	medium-sized	NA	TGCGCCAGCAGCTTGACGGACAGTGACGAGCAGTACTTC	CASSLTDSDEQYF
TRBV9	TRBJ2-3	NA	NA	TGTGCCAGCAGCGTAGTACCAGAATCCGATACGCAGTATTTT	CASSVVPESDTQYF
TRBV5-4	TRBJ1-2	NA	NA	TGTGCCAGCAGTCCCGACAGTAACTATGGCTACACCTTC	CASSPDSNYGYTF